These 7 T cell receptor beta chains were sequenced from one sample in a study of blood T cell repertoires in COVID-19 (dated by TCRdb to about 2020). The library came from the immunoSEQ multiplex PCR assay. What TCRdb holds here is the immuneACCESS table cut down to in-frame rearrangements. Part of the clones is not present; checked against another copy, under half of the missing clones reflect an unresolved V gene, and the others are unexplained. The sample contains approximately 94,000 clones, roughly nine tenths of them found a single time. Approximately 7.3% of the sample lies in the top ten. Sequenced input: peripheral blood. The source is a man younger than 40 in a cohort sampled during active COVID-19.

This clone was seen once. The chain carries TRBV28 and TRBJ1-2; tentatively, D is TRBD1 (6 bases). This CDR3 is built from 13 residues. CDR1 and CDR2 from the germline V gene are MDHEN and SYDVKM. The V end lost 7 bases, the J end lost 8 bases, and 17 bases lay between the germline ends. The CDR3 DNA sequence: TGTGCCAGCACCACCTCACAGGGTAGAGGCTACACCTTC. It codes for CASTTSQGRGYTF.

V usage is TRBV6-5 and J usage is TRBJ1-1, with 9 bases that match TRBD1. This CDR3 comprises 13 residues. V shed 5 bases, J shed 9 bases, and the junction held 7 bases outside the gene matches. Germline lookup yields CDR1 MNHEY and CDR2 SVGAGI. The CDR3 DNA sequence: TGTGCCAGCAGTCAACAGGGGGCTGGTAAAGCTTTCTTT. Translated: CASSQQGAGKAFF.

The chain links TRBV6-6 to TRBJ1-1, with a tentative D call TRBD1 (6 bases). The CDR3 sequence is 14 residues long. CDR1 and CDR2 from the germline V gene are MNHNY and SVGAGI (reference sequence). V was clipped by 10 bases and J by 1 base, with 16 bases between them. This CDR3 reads CATYGRQENTEAFF. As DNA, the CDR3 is TGTGCCACATACGGCCGACAGGAGAACACTGAAGCTTTCTTT.

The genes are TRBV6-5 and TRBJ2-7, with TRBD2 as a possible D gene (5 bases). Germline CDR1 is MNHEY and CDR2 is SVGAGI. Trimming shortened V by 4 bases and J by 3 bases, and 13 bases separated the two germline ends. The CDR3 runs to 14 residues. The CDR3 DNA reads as TGTGCCAGCAGTTCGGTTGGAGGTTACTACGAGCAGTACTTC. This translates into CASSSVGGYYEQYF.

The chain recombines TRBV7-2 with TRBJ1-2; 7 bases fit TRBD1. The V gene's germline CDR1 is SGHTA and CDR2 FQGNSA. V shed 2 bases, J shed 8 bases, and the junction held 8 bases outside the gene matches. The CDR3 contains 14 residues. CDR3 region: CASSLRQGGGGYTF. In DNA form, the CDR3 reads TGTGCCAGCAGCTTAAGACAGGGTGGAGGAGGCTACACCTTC.

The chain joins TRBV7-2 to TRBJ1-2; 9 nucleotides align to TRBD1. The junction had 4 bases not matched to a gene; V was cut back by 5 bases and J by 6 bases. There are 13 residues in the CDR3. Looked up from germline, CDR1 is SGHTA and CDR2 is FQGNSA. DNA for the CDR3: TGTGCCAGCAGCACCAGGACAGGGGATGGCTACACCTTC. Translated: CASSTRTGDGYTF.

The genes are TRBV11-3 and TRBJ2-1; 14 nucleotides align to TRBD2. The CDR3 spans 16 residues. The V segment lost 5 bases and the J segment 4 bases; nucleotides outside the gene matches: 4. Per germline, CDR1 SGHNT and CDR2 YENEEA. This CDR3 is CASSPGLAGAYNEQFF. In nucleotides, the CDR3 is TGTGCCAGCAGCCCGGGACTAGCGGGAGCTTACAATGAGCAGTTCTTC.